Given below is one T cell receptor beta chain in context. Antigen specificity is unknown. This sample is part of a study of T cell responses to AZD1222 COVID-19 vaccine. Findings and limits, study-wide: AZD1222 recipients seropositive at baseline numbered only six or seven.

This CDR3 has 14 amino acids. V lost 0 bases, J lost 5 bases, and 10 bases lay in between. Germline V gene data show CDR1 as SGHTA and CDR2 as FQGNSA. Sequencing was performed with immunoSEQ multiplex PCR; in TCRdb, only in-frame clones are kept and a portion is missing. Among roughly 78,000 clones listed, 65% to 85% were seen once. The J gene is TRBJ1-2, the V gene TRBV7-2; D is uncertain. The TCR sequence derives from an adult in good health. The source material was peripheral blood, sampled on day 0 of AZD1222 vaccination. DNA for the CDR3: TGTGCCAGCAGCTTAGCGGGCTCAAATTATGGCTACACCTTC. Its translation: CASSLAGSNYGYTF.